This TCR beta chain was observed in a study of blood T cells in healthy people across ages (dated by TCRdb to about 2015). In the study overall: In model experiments, template switching captured about one uniquely barcoded TCR beta cDNA molecule for every two T cells. Donors were grouped into four age groups: young (average about 15 years), middle-aged (less than 40), aged (roughly 62) and long-lived (about 82). The study measured age-related changes in TCR beta repertoire diversity using deep sequencing normalized with unique cDNA molecular identifiers. To avoid experimental bias, donors of different ages were distributed randomly across sequencing lanes. For two donors (one aged 18 to 29 and one aged 80 or older), the study analyzed two additional independent replicas of 1 million unique cDNA reads from the same blood draw. The full study reports these points: Total diversity estimates from one million sequenced T cells were considered lower bounds and underestimates. Because profiling used bulk unsorted PBMCs, naive and antigen-experienced compartments could not be compared conclusively. Observed TCR beta diversity correlated strongly with the percentage of naive T cells measured by flow cytometry. As age increased, observed TCR beta diversity per million T cells dropped in a roughly linear way, and a significant reduction was already evident by age 40. Compared with the aged group, more naive CD4+ T cells, fewer expanded clones and increased TCR diversity were shown by the long-lived group, suggesting age selection. Because donor CMV infection status was unknown, age-related changes in expanded clonotypes were potentially confounded.

About this clonotype itself: It has no known antigen specificity. No qualities accompany the bases; no much larger clone lies one base away.

The CDR3 holds 18 amino acids from the cysteine to the phenylalanine. The entry retains the CDR3 DNA only, 54 bases that are in frame from base 1. V ends up 2 bases short and J 5 bases short, with an unmatched junction base count of 13. Sequences SGHTA (CDR1) and FQGTGA (CDR2) are obtained from the germline V gene. Library preparation employed 5' RACE. Instrument on record: Illumina HiSeq 2500. The second PCR ran for about 6 to 11 cycles and used a J-beta primer mix along with a sample-barcoded 5' primer. A unique molecular identifier was introduced onto each TCR beta cDNA molecule by a template-switch 5' adaptor carrying 12 random nucleotides. Each sample yielded at least 3 million CDR3-containing paired-end reads. First-strand cDNA was synthesized from all RNA with the Mint cDNA synthesis kit, primed by a TRBC-specific oligonucleotide. All cDNA was treated with uracil-DNA glycosylase and then went through a first 18-cycle PCR with the universal primers M1SS and BC2_uni_R. The authors processed their data as follows. For normalization, 1 million high-quality reads were randomly selected from each sample, with every read carrying a distinct molecular identifier. Reads sharing molecular identifiers were discarded rather than binned into consensus sequences. MiTCR, set to a Q25 quality threshold and the strictest error-elimination algorithm, was used for CDR3 identification, clonotype clustering and error correction. A nonparametric unseen species model with Euler transformation was used to estimate a lower bound on total TCR beta diversity. TCRdb applied fastp at Q25 and MiXCR to the public reads, then kept only in-frame beta chains. Duplicate CDR3 protein sequences are folded into a single record with the most common DNA and genes. The V and J calls were not made by the authors but by TCRdb's processing. The sample contains fewer than 900,000 distinct CDR3 sequences, more than 40% of them found a single time. The ten biggest clones cover 30% to 40% of the sample.

Systemically healthy Caucasian individuals from Russia, 39 in total and aged roughly 6 to 100 years, were included as donors. Each donor gave about 9.7 milliliters of peripheral blood, drawn into EDTA-treated Vacutainer tubes. Ficoll-Paque density-gradient centrifugation was used to isolate PBMCs, with at least 7 million per sample. Trizol reagent was used to extract total RNA from the PBMCs, yielding at least 5 micrograms per sample. The percentages of naive CD45RAhigh/CD27high T cells were determined by flow cytometry on a PBMC aliquot from every donor. Source material: blood. The sequence joins TRBV7-3 to TRBJ2-3; the junction holds 10 bases that match TRBD2. The clonotype comes from a woman aged 55-69 years in good health. CDR3 loop: CASSLRGPAGGPLDTQYF. In nucleotide form, the sequence is TGTGCCAGCAGCTTACGGGGGCCAGCGGGAGGGCCGTTAGATACGCAGTATTTT.